The 29 T cell receptor beta chains presented below share a single source sample, sequenced in a study of shared clonotypes between healthy human individuals. Profiling relied on immunoSEQ multiplex PCR, and the TCRdb table lists in-frame clones only, not all of them. The table records 1.5 million to 2.5 million clones, about 95% of them present only once. Naive CD8 populations comprised CD45RO-negative cells positively selected for CCR7, excluding terminally differentiated effector memory CD45RA+ cells. Source material: naive CD8+ T cells sorted from blood. The receptor source for this set is a man in his late teens or twenties in good health.

This rearrangement joins TRBV6-1 to TRBJ2-3, with a tentative D call TRBD2 (7 bases). In germline, CDR1 is MNHNS, CDR2 SASEGT. Trimming shortened V by 2 bases and J by 2 bases, and 8 bases separated the two germline ends. The CDR3 loop spans 14 amino acids. DNA of the CDR3: TGTGCCAGCAGTGAACGGGGGGCCACAGATACGCAGTATTTT. As protein: CASSERGATDTQYF.

The chain recombines TRBV4-1 with TRBJ1-5; 8 bases agree with TRBD1. The CDR3 runs 14 residues. With 4 bases clipped from V and 6 bases from J, the junction kept 5 bases outside the gene matches. Germline CDR1 is MGHRA and CDR2 is YSYEKL. In DNA form, the CDR3 reads TGCGCCAGCAGCCCCGGACAGGGCCCTCAGCCCCAGCATTTT. The encoded protein is CASSPGQGPQPQHF.

Details on this clone: This CDR3 is also generated by other DNA sequences in the sample. This chain links TRBV11-2 with TRBJ1-5, with unresolved D. CDR3 length: 13 residues. V dropped 1 base and J dropped 5 bases, with 6 bases sitting between them. The germline V gene encodes CDR1 SGHAT and CDR2 FQNNGV. The CDR3: CASSLGPYQPQHF. For the CDR3, the DNA is TGTGCCAGCAGCTTAGGACCGTATCAGCCCCAGCATTTT. Using reference TRBV11-2 and TRBJ1-5 for the parts outside the CDR3, the full variable domain is EAGVAQSPRYKIIEKRQSVAFWCNPISGHATLYWYQQILGQGPKLLIQFQNNGVVDDSQLPKDRFSAERLKGVDSTLKIQPAKLEDSAVYLCASSLGPYQPQHFGDGTRLSIL.

Turning to this clone: One junction end does not reproduce the germline sequence, and a read error may be involved. The chain recombines TRBV19 with TRBJ2-1; 7 bases line up with TRBD2. The CDR3 runs 15 residues. Looked up from germline, CDR1 is LNHDA and CDR2 is SQIVND (reference sequence). This chain's CDR3 is CASTIASPGGNEQFF. The CDR3 bases are TGTGCCAGTACTATAGCCTCACCGGGGGGCAATGAGCAGTTCTTC. Drawing the rest from reference TRBV19 and TRBJ2-1, the complete variable domain is DGGITQSPKYLFRKEGQNVTLSCEQNLNHDAMYWYRQDPGQGLRLIYYSQIVNDFQKGDIAEGYSVSREKKESFPLTVTSAQKNPTAFYLCASTIASPGGNEQFFGPGTRLTVL.

The V gene is TRBV2, the J gene TRBJ1-6; 9 positions match TRBD1. Germline V CDR1 and CDR2: SNHLY, FYNNEI. The trim removed 4 bases at V and 9 bases at J, leaving 10 bases unmatched. CDR3 size: 16 residues. CDR3 in DNA: TGTGCCAGCAGTGGACCCCGGACAGGGGTAGGTTCACCCCTCCACTTT. As protein: CASSGPRTGVGSPLHF.

The rearrangement links TRBV19 to TRBJ1-6, with no clear D. The CDR3 sequence is 14 residues long. V lost 5 bases to trimming and J lost 0 bases, with 5 bases between them. Germline V gene lookup returns CDR1 LNHDA and CDR2 SQIVND (reference sequence). The CDR3 reads CASSLSSYNSPLHF. CDR3 in DNA: TGTGCCAGTAGTTTGAGCTCCTATAATTCACCCCTCCACTTT.

This chain connects TRBV19 to TRBJ1-5; D is ambiguous. The V and J ends lost 7 bases and 1 base respectively, with 11 bases between them. The CDR3 sequence is 14 residues long. Germline V gives CDR1 LNHDA, CDR2 SQIVND (reference sequence). The CDR3 DNA follows: TGTGCCAGTACGACGGGGATGAGCAATCAGCCCCAGCATTTT. Translated, it gives CASTTGMSNQPQHF.

The rearrangement links TRBV13 to TRBJ1-1; D gene ambiguous. Germline CDR1 reads PRHDT; CDR2 reads FYEKMQ (reference sequence). V was trimmed by 0 bases and J by 1 base, leaving 15 bases between them. The CDR3 consists of 17 residues. CDR3: CASSLGLRLLTNTEAFF. CDR3 DNA sequence: TGTGCCAGCAGCTTAGGACTCCGCTTACTCACGAACACTGAAGCTTTCTTT.

The V and J genes are TRBV27 and TRBJ2-3, with 8 bases that match TRBD2. Trimming took 2 bases from V and 1 from J; bases not matched to a gene: 5. Germline CDR1 is MNHEY and CDR2 is SMNVEV (reference sequence). This CDR3 spans 16 amino acids. The CDR3 nucleotides are TGTGCCAGCAGTTTAAAAACCGGGGGGGGCACAGATACGCAGTATTTT. Translation: CASSLKTGGGTDTQYF.

The CDR3 reads CASAVGQASYEQYF. The CDR3 region has the DNA TGTGCCAGCGCGGTAGGACAGGCCTCCTACGAGCAGTACTTC. The V and J genes are TRBV21-1 and TRBJ2-7; TRBD1, the D gene given by the table, was not confirmed from the DNA. TRBV21-1 is a pseudogene. The CDR3 loop spans 14 amino acids.

This clone was recorded only once. This chain uses TRBV7-3 with TRBJ2-1; 7 bases are a match to TRBD1. CDR1 and CDR2 (germline): SGHTA, FQGTGA. This CDR3 is built from 15 residues. The J segment lost 2 bases and the V segment lost 5 bases, leaving 6 bases of the junction unmatched. The CDR3 protein is CASSQTRGPYNEQFF. The CDR3 bases are TGTGCCAGCAGCCAGACGAGGGGGCCCTACAATGAGCAGTTCTTC.

This clone was observed once. The chain recombines TRBV28 with TRBJ2-7; no reliable D call. CDR1 and CDR2 (germline): MDHEN, SYDVKM. The CDR3 sequence is 15 residues long. Trimming removed 1 base from V and 2 bases from J, with 12 bases in between. Here the CDR3 DNA reads TGTGCCAGCAGTTTATCTTCTTCGGGTACCTACGAGCAGTACTTC. Translating gives CASSLSSSGTYEQYF.

This sequence joins TRBV19 and TRBJ1-1, with TRBD1 identical over 7 bases. Trimming cost V 5 bases and J 0 bases; bases outside gene matches: 12. This CDR3 comprises 17 residues. Per the germline V gene, CDR1 is LNHDA and CDR2 is SQIVND (reference sequence). Here the CDR3 DNA reads TGTGCCAGTAGTTCCCTCCTGGGACAGCCAATGAACACTGAAGCTTTCTTT. Translating gives CASSSLLGQPMNTEAFF.

A word on this clone: With a much larger clone just one base away, this may be a read error. In the same sample, other DNA sequences code for this CDR3. The chain has TRBV10-2 and TRBJ2-7; no firm D call. V was pared by 2 bases and J by 4 bases, with 3 bases between. Germline V CDR1 and CDR2: WSHSY, SAAADI. There are 11 residues in the CDR3. The CDR3 loop reads CASSEGYEQYF. The CDR3 DNA follows: TGCGCCAGCAGTGAGGGATACGAGCAGTACTTC.

The chain joins TRBV2 to TRBJ2-4; D tentatively reads TRBD1 or TRBD2 (6 bases each). Germline loops: CDR1 SNHLY, CDR2 FYNNEI. The germline V and J ends were trimmed by 2 bases and 8 bases, with 19 bases remaining between them. The CDR3 has 16 amino acids. The chain's CDR3 is CASSERGRGAGDIQYF. The CDR3 DNA follows: TGTGCCAGCAGTGAAAGGGGTAGGGGGGCTGGAGACATTCAGTACTTC. The entire variable domain, with the rest obtained from reference TRBV2 and TRBJ2-4, is as follows: EPEVTQTPSHQVTQMGQEVILRCVPISNHLYFYWYRQILGQKVEFLVSFYNNEISEKSEIFDDQFSVERPDGSNFTLKIRSTKLEDSAMYFCASSERGRGAGDIQYFGAGTRLSVL.

This chain uses TRBV11-2 with TRBJ2-7, with 8 bases aligning to TRBD2. Trimming at V came to 3 bases and at J to 11 bases, leaving 12 bases not matched to a gene. CDR1 SGHAT and CDR2 FQNNGV come from the germline V gene. The CDR3 length is 14 residues. The DNA for the CDR3 is TGTGCCAGCAGCTTCCGGACTAGCTCTTGGGATAAGTACTTC. It codes for CASSFRTSSWDKYF.

A single count supports this clone. The gene calls are TRBV4-2 and TRBJ2-2; D remains unclear. This CDR3 is built from 16 residues. The V end was cut by 0 bases, the J end by 2 bases, with 10 bases between. Germline CDR1 LGHNA, CDR2 YNFKEQ. The CDR3 nucleotides are TGTGCCAGCAGCCAAGATTTTTCTTCAAACACCGGGGAGCTGTTTTTT. Translating it yields CASSQDFSSNTGELFF.

The CDR3: CASRTGTEQYF. CDR3 in DNA: TGTGCCAGTAGAACCGGGACAGAGCAGTACTTC. This sequence joins TRBV19 and TRBJ2-7, with a weak D call TRBD1 (6 bases). Looked up from germline, CDR1 is LNHDA and CDR2 is SQIVND (reference sequence). Trimming removed 6 bases at V and 7 bases at J, with 10 bases between. The CDR3 sequence is 11 residues long.

The gene calls are TRBV10-3 and TRBJ2-7; the D gene could be TRBD1 or TRBD2 (7 bases each). Germline CDR1 and CDR2: ENHRY and SYGVKD. The CDR3 totals 15 residues. V was shortened by 6 bases and J by 0 bases, with 15 bases between the two germline ends. The chain's CDR3 is CAISRTGEGSYEQYF. The CDR3 region has the DNA TGTGCCATCAGCCGAACAGGGGAGGGCTCCTACGAGCAGTACTTC.

This clone appeared once. The chain employs TRBV27 and TRBJ2-3; TRBD2 matches at 8 bases. Germline-derived CDR1 and CDR2 are MNHEY and SMNVEV (reference sequence). Trimming took 3 bases from V and 6 from J; bases not matched to a gene: 8. The CDR3 has 15 amino acids. The CDR3 nucleotides are TGTGCCAGCAGTTTCTCGGGGGGGGCCGGGGATACGCAGTATTTT. Its protein product is CASSFSGGAGDTQYF.

The J gene is TRBJ2-1, the V gene TRBV14, with a tentative D call TRBD2 (6 bases). V was pared by 1 base and J by 3 bases, with 13 bases between. The CDR3 has 16 residues. CDR1 SGHDN and CDR2 FVKESK come from the germline V gene. The CDR3 sequence: CASSQGVLALYNEQFF. CDR3 sequence (DNA): TGTGCCAGCAGCCAAGGGGTACTAGCCCTCTACAATGAGCAGTTCTTC.

The chain uses TRBV7-2 and TRBJ2-2, with 12 bases lining up with TRBD2. This CDR3 region has 15 residues. V shed 5 bases and J 5 bases; nucleotides not matched to a gene: 3. Germline V gene sequence: CDR1 SGHTA, CDR2 FQGNSA. The chain's CDR3 is CASSRGLAGTGELFF. CDR3 coding DNA: TGTGCCAGCAGCAGGGGACTAGCGGGTACCGGGGAGCTGTTTTTT. The complete variable domain, with remaining parts taken from reference TRBV7-2 and TRBJ2-2, reads GAGVSQSPSNKVTEKGKDVELRCDPISGHTALYWYRQSLGQGLEFLIYFQGNSAPDKSGLPSDRFSAERTGGSVSTLTIQRTQQEDSAVYLCASSRGLAGTGELFFGEGSRLTVL.

The V call is TRBV7-9, the J call TRBJ2-5; TRBD2 matches at 10 bases. This CDR3 comprises 17 residues. Germline assignment: CDR1 SEHNR and CDR2 FQNEAQ (reference sequence). The trim removed 4 bases at V and 4 bases at J, leaving 12 bases unmatched. The CDR3 here is CASSSLLSGGAPETQYF. CDR3 sequence (DNA): TGTGCCAGCAGCTCCCTCCTGAGCGGGGGGGCCCCAGAGACCCAGTACTTC.

The chain carries TRBV6-6 and TRBJ2-3, with D perhaps matching TRBD2 (6 bases). CDR1 is MNHNY and CDR2 is SVGAGI in the germline V gene (reference sequence). This CDR3 contains 15 residues. Between the trimmed V and J ends, which lost 5 bases and 3 bases, there was a span of 15 bases. The DNA of the CDR3 is TGTGCCAGCAGTGAGAGGAGGGGTGGGACAGATACGCAGTATTTT. Protein product: CASSERRGGTDTQYF.

The V and J genes are TRBV9 and TRBJ1-1; TRBD1 is a possible D gene (5 bases). The CDR3 is 14 amino acids. The germline V and J ends were trimmed by 2 bases and 5 bases, with 13 bases remaining between them. Germline loops: CDR1 SGDLS, CDR2 YYNGEE. This chain's CDR3 is CASSVWGVGTEAFF. CDR3 sequence (DNA): TGTGCCAGCAGCGTCTGGGGCGTAGGAACTGAAGCTTTCTTT.

The rearrangement links TRBV5-4 to TRBJ1-2, with D unresolved. The CDR3 is 15 amino acids. Germline V gene data show CDR1 as SGHNT and CDR2 as YYREEE (reference sequence). Trimming shortened V by 1 base and J by 0 bases, and 10 bases separated the two germline ends. The DNA of the CDR3 is TGTGCCAGCAGCTTGCCCGACTCCTCTAACTATGGCTACACCTTC. Residues: CASSLPDSSNYGYTF. The full variable domain, with the rest looked up from reference TRBV5-4 and TRBJ1-2, is ETGVTQSPTHLIKTRGQQVTLRCSSQSGHNTVSWYQQALGQGPQFIFQYYREEENGRGNFPPRFSGLQFPNYSSELNVNALELDDSALYLCASSLPDSSNYGYTFGSGTRLTVV.

A few counts support this clone. Distinct nucleotide sequences in the sample also encode this CDR3. The chain links TRBV4-1 to TRBJ1-1; maybe TRBD1 (5 bases). V shed 1 base and J shed 5 bases, with 11 bases lying between them. This CDR3 has 14 residues. Germline V gene data show CDR1 as MGHRA and CDR2 as YSYEKL. The CDR3 protein is CASSQGQGGTEAFF. The CDR3 bases are TGCGCCAGCAGCCAAGGGCAGGGAGGGACTGAAGCTTTCTTT.

The rearrangement links TRBV2 to TRBJ1-5; D is possibly TRBD1 (6 bases). The CDR3 has 16 residues. Germline CDR1 and CDR2: SNHLY and FYNNEI. Trimming took off 1 base at V and 0 bases at J, with 10 bases between the two ends. This chain's CDR3 is CASSEGGGNSNQPQHF. The CDR3 DNA reads TGTGCCAGCAGTGAAGGAGGGGGGAATAGCAATCAGCCCCAGCATTTT.

This chain links TRBV10-3 with TRBJ2-7; 9 bases line up with TRBD2. V was clipped by 5 bases and J by 4 bases; unmatched bases: 6. CDR3 size: 14 residues. Germline CDR1 and CDR2: ENHRY and SYGVKD. CDR3 in amino acids: CAISSSGSSYEQYF. CDR3 coding DNA: TGTGCCATCAGTAGTAGCGGGAGCTCATACGAGCAGTACTTC.